These 16 T cell receptor beta chains were all obtained from the same sample, sequenced in a study of shared clonotypes between healthy human individuals. TCRdb keeps only in-frame clones here, not all; method: immunoSEQ multiplex PCR. The sample has millions of clones, less than 95% seen once. Cells designated naive CD8 were CD45RO-negative and were positively selected for CCR7, with terminally differentiated effector memory CD45RA+ cells excluded. Source material: naive CD8+ T cells sorted from blood. These receptors all come from a man between 18 and 29 years old in good health.

This rearrangement joins TRBV30 to TRBJ2-7; D possibly corresponds to TRBD1 (6 bases). The CDR3 covers 16 residues. Trimming took 1 base from V and 2 from J, leaving 18 bases between them. Germline lookup yields CDR1 GTSNPN and CDR2 SVGIG (reference sequence). CDR3 nucleotides: TGTGCCTGGAGTGCTACGGACAGACTTTTTACCTACGAGCAGTACTTC. This sequence encodes CAWSATDRLFTYEQYF.

V and J are TRBV2 and TRBJ2-3, with 8 bases matching TRBD2. The germline V gene encodes CDR1 SNHLY and CDR2 FYNNEI. V lost 4 bases and J lost 1; bases outside the gene matches: 4. CDR3 length: 15 amino acids. Here the CDR3 reads CASSGLAMGTDTQYF. Here the CDR3 DNA reads TGTGCCAGCAGTGGACTAGCGATGGGCACAGATACGCAGTATTTT. Looking up the rest from reference TRBV2 and TRBJ2-3 gives the full variable domain: EPEVTQTPSHQVTQMGQEVILRCVPISNHLYFYWYRQILGQKVEFLVSFYNNEISEKSEIFDDQFSVERPDGSNFTLKIRSTKLEDSAMYFCASSGLAMGTDTQYFGPGTRLTVL.

The chain is built from TRBV10-2 and TRBJ2-1; tentatively, D is TRBD2 (5 bases). V lost 0 bases to trimming and J lost 5 bases, with 14 bases between them. The germline V gene has CDR1 WSHSY and CDR2 SAAADI. The CDR3 length is 16 residues. The CDR3 DNA reads as TGCGCCAGCAGTGAGTCCCGGGGTACGGCCAACAATGAGCAGTTCTTC. The encoded protein is CASSESRGTANNEQFF.

The V call is TRBV9, the J call TRBJ2-1; 7 bases align to TRBD1. Unmatched junction bases numbered 14, after V lost 5 bases and J lost 9 bases. Germline CDR1 is SGDLS and CDR2 is YYNGEE. This CDR3 spans 15 amino acids. The CDR3 sequence: CASRSSDRLGGEQFF. The CDR3 DNA is TGTGCCAGCAGATCCTCGGACAGGCTTGGGGGTGAGCAGTTCTTC.

For this clone: Additional DNA sequences in this sample encode the identical CDR3. The chain joins TRBV7-9 to TRBJ2-7, with 9 bases matching TRBD1. CDR1 and CDR2 from the germline V gene are SEHNR and FQNEAQ (reference sequence). V shed 4 bases, J shed 5 bases, and the junction held 6 bases outside the gene matches. The CDR3 consists of 14 residues. For the CDR3, the DNA is TGTGCCAGCAGCTCCGGGACAGGGTTCGACGAGCAGTACTTC. Translated, it gives CASSSGTGFDEQYF.

The chain uses TRBV29-1 and TRBJ2-1; possibly TRBD1 or TRBD2 for D (5 bases each). V lost 3 bases and J lost 4, with 13 bases in between. This CDR3 contains 14 residues. Germline V lookup: CDR1 SQVTM, CDR2 ANQGSEA. The CDR3 nucleotides are TGCAGCGTTGACAGGGACGGGTATTACAATGAGCAGTTCTTC. Protein sequence: CSVDRDGYYNEQFF.

CDR3 sequence reads: CASSQDTEGALTYEQYF. DNA for the CDR3: TGCGCCAGCAGCCAAGATACGGAGGGGGCCCTTACCTACGAGCAGTACTTC. The V and J genes are TRBV4-3 and TRBJ2-7, with D possibly being TRBD1 (7 bases). Trimming took off 0 bases at V and 2 bases at J, with 17 bases between the two ends. The CDR3 sequence is 17 residues long. CDR1 and CDR2 from the germline V gene are LGHNA and YSLEER.

This chain's CDR3 is CASSPGTSGVHEQYF. Written as DNA, the CDR3 is TGTGCCAGCAGTCCCGGGACTAGCGGGGTGCACGAGCAGTACTTC. The V call is TRBV27, the J call TRBJ2-7; 13 bases fit TRBD2. The CDR3 is 15 amino acids. Germline V gene data show CDR1 as MNHEY and CDR2 as SMNVEV (reference sequence). V lost 5 bases to trimming and J lost 5 bases; unmatched junction nucleotides: 6.

The chain joins TRBV7-9 to TRBJ1-2, with a tentative D call TRBD1 (6 bases). The CDR3 totals 16 residues. V was cut by 5 bases and J by 6 bases, with 22 bases left in between. Germline values: CDR1 SEHNR, CDR2 FQNEAQ (reference sequence). CDR3 loop: CASSTWTEGYSNGYTF. As DNA, the CDR3 is TGTGCCAGCAGCACCTGGACAGAAGGGTACTCCAATGGCTACACCTTC. The full variable domain, in which reference TRBV7-9 and TRBJ1-2 provide the parts outside the CDR3, is DTGVSQNPRHKITKRGQNVTFRCDPISEHNRLYWYRQTLGQGPEFLTYFQNEAQLEKSRLLSDRFSAERPKGSFSTLEIQRTEQGDSAMYLCASSTWTEGYSNGYTFGSGTRLTVV.

In DNA, the CDR3 is TGCAGCGTTGAAAGAATCGGACAGGGCCAAGAGACCCAGTACTTC. Translation: CSVERIGQGQETQYF. This chain joins TRBV29-1 and TRBJ2-5; 8 bases align to TRBD1. Per the germline V gene, CDR1 is SQVTM and CDR2 is ANQGSEA. V was pared by 2 bases and J by 1 base, with 6 bases of the junction left unmatched. The CDR3 extends over 15 amino acids.

Concerning this clone itself: This sample also contains other DNA sequences that code for the same CDR3. J is TRBJ2-1 and V is TRBV19, with 9 bases identical to TRBD2. Per germline, CDR1 LNHDA and CDR2 SQIVND (reference sequence). With V trimmed by 2 bases and J by 7 bases, 3 bases remained unmatched. The CDR3 runs 14 residues. The CDR3 DNA reads as TGTGCCAGTAGTATAACTAGCGGGTATAATGAGCAGTTCTTC. It translates to CASSITSGYNEQFF. The full variable domain, completed using reference TRBV19 and TRBJ2-1, is DGGITQSPKYLFRKEGQNVTLSCEQNLNHDAMYWYRQDPGQGLRLIYYSQIVNDFQKGDIAEGYSVSREKKESFPLTVTSAQKNPTAFYLCASSITSGYNEQFFGPGTRLTVL.

This chain uses TRBV11-2 with TRBJ2-3; 8 positions match TRBD2. Trimming cost V 1 base and J 5 bases; bases outside gene matches: 14. The CDR3 extends over 18 amino acids. The germline CDR1 and CDR2 sequences are SGHAT and FQNNGV. The CDR3 region is CASSLAPGLDPSGDTQYF. The CDR3 DNA follows: TGTGCCAGCAGCTTAGCCCCGGGACTAGACCCTTCAGGAGATACGCAGTATTTT.

J is TRBJ2-1 and V is TRBV14; TRBD2 agrees at 7 bases. Germline CDR1 and CDR2: SGHDN and FVKESK. With V trimmed by 4 bases and J by 6 bases, 9 bases remained unmatched. The length of the CDR3 is 15 residues. CDR3 loop: CASSPSGGGGNEQFF. The CDR3 DNA sequence: TGTGCCAGCAGCCCTTCGGGGGGAGGAGGCAATGAGCAGTTCTTC.

This rearrangement joins TRBV7-6 to TRBJ2-2, with 7 bases aligning to TRBD1. V lost 4 bases to trimming and J lost 6 bases; unmatched junction nucleotides: 14. The germline V gene has CDR1 SGHVS and CDR2 FNYEAQ. This CDR3 region has 17 residues. The CDR3 sequence is CASSSLTGARFPGELFF. The CDR3 DNA reads as TGTGCCAGCAGCTCGTTAACAGGGGCGCGATTCCCCGGGGAGCTGTTTTTT.

The chain has TRBV4-3 and TRBJ1-1; D not certain. CDR3 size: 15 residues. Trimming cost V 0 bases and J 5 bases, with 13 bases left between them. Germline loops: CDR1 LGHNA, CDR2 YSLEER. CDR3 bases: TGCGCCAGCAGCCAAGATGTGGACTTCTGGACTGAAGCTTTCTTT. Translating it yields CASSQDVDFWTEAFF.

The chain links TRBV6-4 to TRBJ2-7; no reliable D call. CDR3 length: 14 residues. Trimming left V 4 bases short and J 0 bases short, with 10 bases between. The germline gives CDR1 MRHNA, CDR2 SNTAGT. The CDR3 reads CASSVKVPSYEQYF. For the CDR3, the DNA is TGTGCCAGCAGTGTTAAGGTCCCCTCCTACGAGCAGTACTTC.